The 19 T cell receptor beta chains reported below all come from one sample, sequenced in a study of memory CD4+ T cells and cytomegalovirus serostatus. Repertoires were generated with immunoSEQ multiplex PCR, while TCRdb's copy carries only in-frame clones and drops some. Seen here are roughly 42,000 clones, more than 60% observed once, and the top ten hold 0.55% to 0.6%. Single viable CD3+CD4+CD8-CD45RO+ cells were sorted as the memory CD4+ T cells. Input material: memory CD4+ T cells from blood. Every receptor here comes from an adult in good health and CMV-seronegative.

The rearrangement uses TRBV19 and TRBJ1-5; TRBD1 aligns across 7 bases. The CDR3 is 18 residues long. The V gene end was trimmed by 8 bases and the J gene end by 0 bases; junction bases not matched to a gene: 16. CDR1 and CDR2 (germline): LNHDA, SQIVND (reference sequence). CDR3 coding DNA: TGTGCCAGTCGGACAACCTGGTACAGGGGCGGTAGCAATCAGCCCCAGCATTTT. Its translation: CASRTTWYRGGSNQPQHF. The full variable domain, in which reference TRBV19 and TRBJ1-5 provide the parts outside the CDR3, is DGGITQSPKYLFRKEGQNVTLSCEQNLNHDAMYWYRQDPGQGLRLIYYSQIVNDFQKGDIAEGYSVSREKKESFPLTVTSAQKNPTAFYLCASRTTWYRGGSNQPQHFGDGTRLSIL.

This clone has just one count. The chain employs TRBV13 and TRBJ2-1, with a tentative D call TRBD1 (7 bases). The CDR3 spans 15 residues. V lost 5 bases and J lost 0, with 11 bases in between. The germline V gene has CDR1 PRHDT and CDR2 FYEKMQ (reference sequence). The CDR3 sequence: CASSEEGASYNEQFF. As DNA, the CDR3 is TGTGCCAGCAGCGAGGAGGGGGCCTCCTACAATGAGCAGTTCTTC.

The chain carries TRBV29-1 and TRBJ2-5, with TRBD1 matching over 7 bases. The DNA end lines up better with TRBJ2-7; the J call may be wrong. The CDR3 runs 12 residues. CDR1 is SQVTM and CDR2 is ANQGSEA in the germline V gene. CDR3 in DNA: TGCAGCGCAGGGACAGTCTCCTACGAGCAGTACTTC. It specifies CSAGTVSYEQYF.

This clone was picked up one time. The chain joins TRBV15 to TRBJ2-7, with D unresolved. From germline, CDR1 is LNHNV and CDR2 YYDKDF (reference sequence). V gave up 8 bases and J gave up 4 bases, with 6 bases separating them. The CDR3 contains 10 residues. CDR3 DNA sequence: TGTGCCACCGACACATACGAGCAGTACTTC. Translating gives CATDTYEQYF.

This chain connects TRBV19 to TRBJ1-5; D possibly corresponds to TRBD1 (5 bases). The CDR3 loop spans 16 amino acids. The V gene's germline CDR1 is LNHDA and CDR2 SQIVND (reference sequence). Trimming took 3 bases from V and 4 from J, leaving 16 bases between them. The CDR3 sequence is CASSISLTERNQPQHF. CDR3 sequence (DNA): TGTGCCAGTAGTATTTCATTGACAGAGAGAAATCAGCCCCAGCATTTT.

The genes are TRBV7-2 and TRBJ2-7; D ambiguous. The CDR3 loop spans 15 amino acids. V was shortened by 1 base and J by 6 bases, with 16 bases between the two germline ends. The V gene's germline CDR1 is SGHTA and CDR2 FQGNSA. The CDR3 loop reads CASSLGVAASSEQYF. CDR3 sequence (DNA): TGTGCCAGCAGCTTAGGGGTGGCAGCTAGTTCCGAGCAGTACTTC.

This clone was counted only a few times. The chain is built from TRBV11-3 and TRBJ2-5; D possibly uses TRBD1 or TRBD2 (5 bases each). Trimming removed 1 base at V and 1 base at J, with 13 bases between. The CDR3 runs to 16 residues. Germline CDR1 SGHNT, CDR2 YENEEA. This chain's CDR3 is CASSLGARGPQETQYF. DNA for the CDR3: TGTGCCAGCAGCTTAGGCGCCCGGGGCCCCCAAGAGACCCAGTACTTC.

This clone appeared a few times. The CDR3 DNA sequence: TGTGCCAGCAGCACGAACGGCCGGGACAGGGAAGCTTTCTTT. As protein: CASSTNGRDREAFF. V usage is TRBV6-6 and J usage is TRBJ1-1; 8 bases fit TRBD1. Looked up from germline, CDR1 is MNHNY and CDR2 is SVGAGI (reference sequence). The ends lost 6 bases at V and 8 bases at J; junction bases unmatched: 11. The CDR3 contains 14 residues.

This clone has just one count. The chain is built from TRBV11-2 and TRBJ2-7; D is perhaps TRBD2 (6 bases). The CDR3 consists of 12 residues. Per germline, CDR1 SGHAT and CDR2 FQNNGV. V lost 1 base and J 12 bases, leaving 13 bases between the germline ends. The DNA for the CDR3 is TGTGCCAGCAGCTTAGCGTTGGGGGACTCGTACTTC. Protein product: CASSLALGDSYF. Full variable domain (missing parts from reference TRBV11-2 and TRBJ2-7): EAGVAQSPRYKIIEKRQSVAFWCNPISGHATLYWYQQILGQGPKLLIQFQNNGVVDDSQLPKDRFSAERLKGVDSTLKIQPAKLEDSAVYLCASSLALGDSYFGPGTRLTVT.

The chain employs TRBV9 and TRBJ1-2; TRBD1 matches 7 bases. V lost 4 bases, J lost 7 bases, and 13 bases stayed unmatched. The CDR3 is made up of 15 amino acids. CDR1 is SGDLS and CDR2 is YYNGEE in the germline V gene. CDR3 protein: CASSISTGSASGYTF. The CDR3 DNA is TGTGCCAGCAGCATTTCGACAGGGTCGGCGAGTGGCTACACCTTC.

The V call is TRBV6-5, the J call TRBJ1-4; 7 bases fit TRBD1. V lost 0 bases and J lost 8; bases outside the gene matches: 9. The germline CDR1 and CDR2 sequences are MNHEY and SVGAGI. The CDR3 is 16 residues long. CDR3 amino acids: CASSYSATGSREKLFF. The CDR3 nucleotides read TGTGCCAGCAGTTACTCCGCGACAGGGTCTCGAGAAAAACTGTTTTTT.

Only a few counts were recorded for this clone. J is TRBJ1-2 and V is TRBV4-1, with D perhaps matching TRBD1 (5 bases). V lost 0 bases and J 4 bases, leaving 18 bases between the germline ends. The CDR3 sequence is 17 residues long. Looked up from germline, CDR1 is MGHRA and CDR2 is YSYEKL. In nucleotides, the CDR3 is TGCGCCAGCAGCCAAGAAGGGGCAGGCCTCGGACGCTATGGCTACACCTTC. It codes for CASSQEGAGLGRYGYTF.

V is TRBV4-1 and J is TRBJ2-3; 13 nucleotides match TRBD2. V lost 1 base and J lost 5; bases outside the gene matches: 6. This CDR3 is 17 amino acids long. CDR1 is MGHRA and CDR2 is YSYEKL in the germline V gene. CDR3 amino acids: CASSQGTSGGIGDTQYF. The CDR3, as DNA: TGCGCCAGCAGCCAAGGGACTAGCGGGGGTATAGGAGATACGCAGTATTTT.

This CDR3 reads CASSPLMGGTPLHF. The CDR3 coding sequence is TGTGCCAGCAGCCCTCTCATGGGGGGGACACCCCTCCACTTT. The V gene is TRBV7-9, the J gene TRBJ1-6, with a tentative D call TRBD1 (5 bases). This CDR3 comprises 14 residues. CDR1 SEHNR and CDR2 FQNEAQ come from the germline V gene (reference sequence). Deletions cut 5 bases from V and 11 bases from J, with 16 bases between.

The V gene is TRBV25-1, the J gene TRBJ2-1, with 10 positions matching TRBD2. V lost 6 bases, J lost 5 bases, and 13 bases stayed unmatched. The CDR3 is made up of 17 amino acids. Germline V lookup: CDR1 MGHDK, CDR2 SYGVNS. The CDR3 nucleotides are TGTGCCAGCAGCGCCATGGAAGGTAGCGGGGGGAACAATGAGCAGTTCTTC. Amino acid sequence: CASSAMEGSGGNNEQFF.

The J gene is TRBJ2-3, the V gene TRBV5-1; D might be TRBD1 or TRBD2, each matching 6 bases. The V end was cut by 1 base, the J end by 3 bases, with 12 bases between. From germline, CDR1 is SGHRS and CDR2 YFSETQ. The CDR3 has 15 amino acids. CDR3 sequence: CASSLRGLGTDTQYF. In DNA form, the CDR3 reads TGCGCCAGCAGCTTGCGGGGGCTGGGAACAGATACGCAGTATTTT.

The rearrangement joins TRBV7-6 to TRBJ1-6; D is undetermined. CDR3 length equals 13 residues. V lost 4 bases and J 9 bases, leaving 10 bases between the germline ends. Germline lookup yields CDR1 SGHVS and CDR2 FNYEAQ. The CDR3 nucleotides read TGTGCCAGCAGCTCAAAACAAGGTTCACCCCTCCACTTT. Protein: CASSSKQGSPLHF.

V and J are TRBV7-2 and TRBJ2-5, with TRBD2 matching over 8 bases. Germline values: CDR1 SGHTA, CDR2 FQGNSA. The CDR3 spans 13 residues. Trimming at V came to 7 bases and at J to 7 bases, leaving 8 bases not matched to a gene. The CDR3, as DNA: TGTGCCAGCAACCCGGGAGGGGAGATGACCCAGTACTTC. Translation gives CASNPGGEMTQYF.

The chain combines TRBV6-1 with TRBJ2-7; D call uncertain. The V end was cut by 10 bases, the J end by 4 bases, with 17 bases between. The CDR3 is 13 residues long. Germline loops: CDR1 MNHNS, CDR2 SASEGT. DNA for the CDR3: TGTGCCACCCAGACGGATGTGGGGTACGAGCAGTACTTC. Translated: CATQTDVGYEQYF.